What follows are 24 T cell receptor beta chains derived from one specimen sequenced in a study of cytomegalovirus exposure and HLA in healthy donors. The PCR used 60 Vbeta and 13 Jbeta primers. TCRdb's table, derived via immunoSEQ multiplex PCR, lists solely in-frame clones and lacks some. The table for this sample gives fewer than 150,000 clones. Sequencing used PBMCs. All receptors derive from a man aged 18 to 29 in good health and CMV-seronegative.

The J gene is TRBJ2-3, the V gene TRBV6-1; possibly TRBD2 for D (7 bases). In germline, CDR1 is MNHNS, CDR2 SASEGT. The germline V and J ends were trimmed by 2 bases and 2 bases, with 14 bases remaining between them. The CDR3 is made up of 16 amino acids. CDR3 DNA sequence: TGTGCCAGCAGTGAACTGGGGGGGGCGCCCACAGATACGCAGTATTTT. It translates to CASSELGGAPTDTQYF.

This rearrangement joins TRBV19 to TRBJ1-2; 9 bases map to TRBD1. CDR1 is LNHDA, CDR2 SQIVND, per germline (reference sequence). The CDR3 is 15 residues long. The V segment lost 5 bases and the J segment 4 bases; nucleotides outside the gene matches: 8. In DNA, the CDR3 is TGTGCCAGTAGTTTTTCCCGGGACAGGGTCTATGGCTACACCTTC. Its translation is CASSFSRDRVYGYTF.

This chain connects TRBV10-3 to TRBJ1-6; D call uncertain. The germline CDR1 and CDR2 sequences are ENHRY and SYGVKD. The CDR3 is 15 amino acids. V lost 0 bases and J 7 bases, leaving 10 bases between the germline ends. DNA of the CDR3: TGTGCCATCAGTGAGTCGGTATATAGAAATTCACCCCTCCACTTT. It encodes CAISESVYRNSPLHF.

The chain employs TRBV6-6 and TRBJ1-1, with D possibly matching TRBD1 (5 bases). The CDR3 is 15 amino acids. Trimming took 5 bases from V and 1 from J, leaving 14 bases between them. Germline CDR1 is MNHNY and CDR2 is SVGAGI (reference sequence). As DNA, the CDR3 is TGTGCCAGCAGTAGCGACAGTAGATGGAACACTGAAGCTTTCTTT. As protein: CASSSDSRWNTEAFF.

The chain joins TRBV5-4 to TRBJ1-6; no definite D call. The CDR3 loop spans 16 amino acids. The germline CDR1 and CDR2 sequences are SGHNT and YYREEE (reference sequence). With 3 bases removed from V and 7 bases from J, the gap between germline ends came to 17 bases. The CDR3 sequence is CASSSQSGLPNSPLHF. Written as DNA, the CDR3 is TGTGCCAGCAGCTCGCAAAGCGGTTTACCCAATTCACCCCTCCACTTT.

The chain carries TRBV4-1 and TRBJ2-7, with TRBD2 as a possible D gene (5 bases). Trimming left V 2 bases short and J 5 bases short, with 13 bases between. CDR1 is MGHRA, CDR2 YSYEKL, per germline. CDR3 length equals 14 residues. The CDR3 coding sequence is TGCGCCAGCAGCCAACCCGGAGGTACGGACGAGCAGTACTTC. Protein sequence: CASSQPGGTDEQYF.

The chain employs TRBV11-2 and TRBJ2-5; weak D call: TRBD1 (6 bases). The assigned J gene may be wrong: the sequence end matches TRBJ2-7 better. Germline assignment: CDR1 SGHAT and CDR2 FQNNGV. This CDR3 comprises 14 residues. CDR3 nucleotides: TGTGCCAGCAGCTTGTACAGGGAATCTCGCGAGCAGTACTTC. It translates to CASSLYRESREQYF.

This chain links TRBV28 with TRBJ2-7; 7 bases are shared with TRBD2. The trim removed 5 bases at V and 3 bases at J, leaving 4 bases unmatched. Per the germline V gene, CDR1 is MDHEN and CDR2 is SYDVKM. The CDR3 is 13 amino acids. Written as DNA, the CDR3 is TGTGCCAGCAGTCGGGGGGTTGGCTACGAGCAGTACTTC. This gives the protein CASSRGVGYEQYF.

The chain links TRBV6-1 to TRBJ1-6, with D perhaps matching TRBD1 (6 bases). This CDR3 has 13 amino acids. Per the germline V gene, CDR1 is MNHNS and CDR2 is SASEGT. Trimming shortened V by 6 bases and J by 10 bases, and 13 bases separated the two germline ends. This chain's CDR3 is CASRGGTRSPLHF. In DNA form, the CDR3 reads TGTGCCAGCAGAGGGGGAACTCGGTCACCCCTCCACTTT.

The V gene is TRBV6-5, the J gene TRBJ1-2; 10 bases are shared with TRBD1. Unmatched junction bases numbered 9, after V lost 0 bases and J lost 8 bases. Germline CDR1 MNHEY, CDR2 SVGAGI. The CDR3 has 16 amino acids. The CDR3 sequence is CASSYSGDRGVRGYTF. DNA for the CDR3: TGTGCCAGCAGTTACTCGGGGGACAGGGGAGTGCGGGGCTACACCTTC.

The chain uses TRBV18 and TRBJ1-6; D gene ambiguous. From germline, CDR1 is KGHSH and CDR2 LQKENI. The V and J ends lost 2 bases and 6 bases respectively, with 11 bases between them. The CDR3 is 15 amino acids. The CDR3 DNA reads as TGTGCCAGCTCACCAGAGGCAGTCTCTAATTCACCCCTCCACTTT. Protein product: CASSPEAVSNSPLHF.

This chain connects TRBV5-4 to TRBJ1-3, with TRBD1 matching 7 bases. The V and J ends lost 0 bases and 3 bases, in that order; junction bases with no gene match: 0. Germline CDR1 is SGHNT and CDR2 is YYREEE (reference sequence). CDR3 length equals 14 residues. As DNA, the CDR3 is TGTGCCAGCAGCTTGGACAGGGGTGGAAACACCATATATTTT. It translates to CASSLDRGGNTIYF.

The chain joins TRBV5-4 to TRBJ2-5; 11 positions match TRBD2. After removal of 0 bases from V and 3 bases from J, the junction contained 4 bases not matched to a gene. The CDR3 length is 16 residues. Germline CDR1 and CDR2: SGHNT and YYREEE (reference sequence). The CDR3 DNA follows: TGTGCCAGCAGCTTGGAGGCTAGCGGGGGGAAAGAGACCCAGTACTTC. Residues: CASSLEASGGKETQYF.

The chain recombines TRBV5-6 with TRBJ2-3; D unclear. The CDR3 length is 13 residues. The germline V and J ends were trimmed by 4 bases and 4 bases, with 10 bases remaining between them. CDR1 is SGHDT, CDR2 YYEEEE, per germline. This CDR3 reads CASSPVAADTQYF. In DNA form, the CDR3 reads TGTGCCAGCAGCCCAGTGGCGGCAGATACGCAGTATTTT.

This chain uses TRBV7-2 with TRBJ2-3; perhaps TRBD2 as D (5 bases). Trimming cost V 4 bases and J 0 bases, with 11 bases left between them. The CDR3 extends over 15 amino acids. Germline V lookup: CDR1 SGHTA, CDR2 FQGNSA. The CDR3 reads CASSYQRSSTDTQYF. The CDR3 coding sequence is TGTGCCAGCAGCTATCAGCGGTCTAGCACAGATACGCAGTATTTT.

The chain joins TRBV6-6 to TRBJ1-1; D remains ambiguous. V gave up 7 bases and J gave up 7 bases, with 16 bases separating them. The CDR3 is 13 residues long. Germline CDR1 is MNHNY and CDR2 is SVGAGI (reference sequence). This CDR3 reads CASKGIPRGEAFF. CDR3 sequence (DNA): TGTGCCAGCAAGGGAATCCCACGGGGTGAAGCTTTCTTT.

V gene TRBV30 combines with J gene TRBJ2-4; the D gene is possibly TRBD1 (6 bases). Germline V gene sequence: CDR1 GTSNPN, CDR2 SVGIG (reference sequence). The V end was cut by 2 bases, the J end by 7 bases, with 15 bases between. The CDR3 spans 14 residues. CDR3 loop: CAWSPTGLVNIQYF. In DNA form, the CDR3 reads TGTGCCTGGAGTCCAACAGGGTTAGTGAACATTCAGTACTTC.

The V call is TRBV6-4, the J call TRBJ2-2; 9 bases match TRBD1. Per the germline V gene, CDR1 is MRHNA and CDR2 is SNTAGT. The ends lost 5 bases at V and 5 bases at J; junction bases unmatched: 6. CDR3 length: 15 amino acids. The CDR3 protein is CASSPGQGLTGELFF. Here the CDR3 DNA reads TGTGCCAGCAGTCCAGGACAGGGGTTAACCGGGGAGCTGTTTTTT.

The V call is TRBV18, the J call TRBJ2-5; no definite D call. The V gene's germline CDR1 is KGHSH and CDR2 LQKENI. Trimming pared 1 base from V and 4 bases from J, leaving 10 bases between. This CDR3 has 14 residues. In DNA, the CDR3 is TGTGCCAGCTCACCACTCGAGGTACCAGAGACCCAGTACTTC. This translates into CASSPLEVPETQYF.

This chain connects TRBV29-1 to TRBJ1-3; no clear D. This CDR3 region has 13 residues. Germline CDR1 and CDR2: SQVTM and ANQGSEA. V shed 5 bases and J shed 3 bases, with 11 bases lying between them. CDR3 coding DNA: TGCAGCGTTAATACCGGGAGTGGAAACACCATATATTTT. It yields the protein CSVNTGSGNTIYF.

For this clone: Distinct nucleotide sequences in the sample also encode this CDR3. V is TRBV29-1 and J is TRBJ2-2; unclear D gene. V was cut by 4 bases and J by 4 bases, with 4 bases left in between. The length of the CDR3 is 11 residues. Germline CDR1 SQVTM, CDR2 ANQGSEA. The CDR3 DNA is TGCAGCGTTGGAGGCACCGGGGAGCTGTTTTTT. Translation: CSVGGTGELFF.

The J gene is TRBJ2-2, the V gene TRBV10-1; 7 bases are shared with TRBD1. The CDR3 loop spans 14 amino acids. In germline, CDR1 is WNHNN, CDR2 SYGVQD (reference sequence). The V gene end was trimmed by 10 bases and the J gene end by 5 bases; junction bases not matched to a gene: 10. The CDR3 DNA sequence: TGCGCCACTGCGCGACAGGGCCGAACCGGGGAGCTGTTTTTT. As protein: CATARQGRTGELFF.

This chain uses TRBV6-5 with TRBJ2-3; TRBD2 might be the D (6 bases). The germline V gene has CDR1 MNHEY and CDR2 SVGAGI. The CDR3 contains 14 residues. Trimming cost V 0 bases and J 5 bases, with 9 bases left between them. CDR3 residues: CASSYSQGGDTQYF. The CDR3 region has the DNA TGTGCCAGCAGTTACTCGCAGGGAGGAGATACGCAGTATTTT.

The chain has TRBV28 and TRBJ1-1; D is possibly TRBD1 (6 bases). The germline V gene has CDR1 MDHEN and CDR2 SYDVKM. With 5 bases removed from V and 11 bases from J, the gap between germline ends came to 15 bases. The CDR3 has 12 amino acids. The CDR3: CASSQDSVRAFF. DNA of the CDR3: TGTGCCAGCAGTCAGGACAGCGTGCGGGCTTTCTTT.